One sample yielded the 10 T cell receptor beta chains listed below, sequenced in a study of cytomegalovirus exposure and HLA in healthy donors. Vbeta (60) and Jbeta (13) primers were used in the PCR. TCRdb's copy holds only in-frame clones and misses some; the assay was immunoSEQ multiplex PCR. This table holds about 140,000 clones, roughly three fifths found once. Specimen: PBMCs. The receptors derive from a male donor in good health and CMV-seronegative.

This clone turned up a few times. The V call is TRBV27, the J call TRBJ1-4, with D hard to call. The CDR3 length is 11 residues. Germline V gives CDR1 MNHEY, CDR2 SMNVEV (reference sequence). The V end was cut by 5 bases, the J end by 8 bases, with 6 bases between. The CDR3 protein is CASSRGEKLFF. The CDR3 DNA is TGTGCCAGCAGTAGAGGGGAAAAACTGTTTTTT. Combining the CDR3 with reference TRBV27 and TRBJ1-4 gives the whole variable domain EAQVTQNPRYLITVTGKKLTVTCSQNMNHEYMSWYRQDPGLGLRQIYYSMNVEVTDKGDVPEGYKVSRKEKRNFPLILESPSPNQTSLYFCASSRGEKLFFGSGTQLSVL.

This clone was seen a few times. The chain carries TRBV7-3 and TRBJ2-3, with TRBD1 matching 7 bases. V dropped 5 bases and J dropped 2; count of bases not matched to a gene: 4. The CDR3 loop spans 14 amino acids. Germline loops: CDR1 SGHTA, CDR2 FQGTGA. The CDR3 protein is CASSPGGSTDTQYF. For the CDR3, the DNA is TGTGCCAGCAGCCCAGGGGGTTCCACAGATACGCAGTATTTT. The full variable domain, rest sourced from reference TRBV7-3 and TRBJ2-3, is GAGVSQTPSNKVTEKGKYVELRCDPISGHTALYWYRQSLGQGPEFLIYFQGTGAADDSGLPNDRFFAVRPEGSVSTLKIQRTERGDSAVYLCASSPGGSTDTQYFGPGTRLTVL.

This clone was detected a few times. This chain uses TRBV2 with TRBJ1-5; 7 bases fit TRBD1. V lost 7 bases and J lost 3; bases outside the gene matches: 9. CDR3 length: 15 residues. Germline CDR1 and CDR2: SNHLY and FYNNEI. In DNA form, the CDR3 reads TGTGCCAGCAACGAGGGGGCGATGGACAATCAGCCCCAGCATTTT. Its protein product is CASNEGAMDNQPQHF.

This clone occurred a few times. The J gene is TRBJ2-7, the V gene TRBV5-1; tentatively, D is TRBD1 (5 bases). The length of the CDR3 is 14 residues. The V gene's germline CDR1 is SGHRS and CDR2 YFSETQ. The V end lost 0 bases, the J end lost 2 bases, and 9 bases lay between the germline ends. The CDR3 loop is CASSLDRRTYEQYF. CDR3 bases: TGCGCCAGCAGCTTGGACAGGCGGACCTACGAGCAGTACTTC.

This clone occurred a few times. V gene TRBV5-6 combines with J gene TRBJ1-4; the match to TRBD1 covers 7 bases. The CDR3 spans 16 residues. Germline V gene sequence: CDR1 SGHDT, CDR2 YYEEEE. Unmatched junction bases numbered 14, after V lost 4 bases and J lost 8 bases. CDR3 sequence (DNA): TGTGCCAGCAGCACCATCTCACAGGGGATAAGGGAAAAACTGTTTTTT. Translating gives CASSTISQGIREKLFF.

The chain employs TRBV28 and TRBJ1-6, with unresolved D. In germline, CDR1 is MDHEN, CDR2 SYDVKM. The CDR3 spans 15 residues. The V and J ends lost 6 bases and 3 bases respectively, with 12 bases between them. This CDR3 reads CASRRSADYNSPLHF. In DNA, the CDR3 is TGTGCCAGCAGACGATCGGCGGACTATAATTCACCCCTCCACTTT.

The rearrangement joins TRBV10-2 to TRBJ1-5; maybe TRBD1 (5 bases). V was cut by 7 bases and J by 5 bases, with 15 bases left in between. CDR1 WSHSY and CDR2 SAAADI come from the germline V gene. This CDR3 is 14 amino acids long. As DNA, the CDR3 is TGCGCCAGCACCGAAGGAGGGGTAGATCAGCCCCAGCATTTT. Its protein product is CASTEGGVDQPQHF.

A word on this clone: A junction boundary mismatches the germline segment, possibly from a read error. V usage is TRBV5-6 and J usage is TRBJ1-1, with a weak D call TRBD1 (6 bases). The CDR3 sequence is 12 residues long. CDR1 and CDR2 (germline): SGHDT, YYEEEE. The chain's CDR3 is CASSSYKQGTEF. CDR3 coding DNA: TGTGCCAGCAGCTCTTATAAACAGGGAACGGAATTT. Combining the CDR3 with reference TRBV5-6 and TRBJ1-1 gives the whole variable domain DAGVTQSPTHLIKTRGQQVTLRCSPKSGHDTVSWYQQALGQGPQFIFQYYEEEERQRGNFPDRFSGHQFPNYSSELNVNALLLGDSALYLCASSSYKQGTEFGQGTRLTVV.

In this sample, this clone turned up a few times. This rearrangement joins TRBV4-1 to TRBJ1-2; a weak D match, TRBD1 (6 bases). Germline CDR1 and CDR2: MGHRA and YSYEKL. The CDR3 is 17 amino acids. Between the trimmed V and J ends, which lost 4 bases and 4 bases, there was a span of 22 bases. CDR3 region: CASSRIFPGQPSYGYTF. DNA for the CDR3: TGCGCCAGCAGCCGAATATTTCCGGGACAACCTAGCTATGGCTACACCTTC.

This sequence joins TRBV4-1 and TRBJ1-5; TRBD1 agrees at 8 bases. Germline values: CDR1 MGHRA, CDR2 YSYEKL. V dropped 1 base and J dropped 7; count of bases not matched to a gene: 6. This CDR3 has 15 residues. The CDR3 DNA follows: TGCGCCAGCAGCCAAGGGCAGGGGGCGAGGCAGCCCCAGCATTTT. Translating it yields CASSQGQGARQPQHF.